The sequence of this T cell receptor beta chain was determined in a study of graft-versus-host responses after intestinal transplantation. The overall study: Transplant types were multivisceral, liver-intestinal, or isolated intestinal.

Here immunoSEQ multiplex PCR was the method, and the copy in TCRdb shows in-frame clones only, minus some. The data contain some 90,000 clones, just over 90% of them singletons. In germline, CDR1 is SGHRS, CDR2 YFSETQ. This CDR3 is built from 14 residues. Trimming shortened V by 0 bases and J by 3 bases, and 8 bases separated the two germline ends. About this clone: What it recognizes is unknown.

The receptor was derived from a human donor who received an intestinal transplant. This specimen consisted of unstimulated CD8+ T cells sorted from spleen or lymph node cells, obtained before intestinal transplant. The chain couples TRBV5-1 to TRBJ2-3, with D uncertain. DNA for the CDR3: TGCGCCAGCAGCTTGGTGGTGAGGACAGATACGCAGTATTTT. Its protein product is CASSLVVRTDTQYF.